This T cell receptor beta chain stems from a study of blood T cells in healthy people across ages. Regarding the study as a whole: Shifts in expanded clonotypes may have been confounded by donor CMV status, which was unknown.

Turning to this clonotype: What it recognizes is unknown. One end of the junction is discordant with germline, which a read error may explain.

Germline V lookup: CDR1 DFQATT, CDR2 SNEGSKA (reference sequence). CDR3 length: 13 residues. Together with a sample-barcoded 5' primer, a J-beta primer mix was included in a second PCR lasting roughly 6 to 12 cycles. TCRdb re-called the 5' RACE reads through MiXCR, storing one row per CDR3 protein. In the table there are about 1.6 million distinct CDR3 sequences, about 35% of which are singletons. The clonotype comes from a young woman in good health. V gene TRBV20-1 combines with J gene TRBJ2-2; possibly TRBD2 for D (5 bases). The sample comprised blood. CDR3 DNA sequence: TGCAGTGCTAGAGAGGGTAGCACCGGGGAGCCGTTTTTT. This encodes CSAREGSTGEPFF.